This entry lists 14 T cell receptor beta chains sequenced from one sample in a study of cytomegalovirus exposure and HLA in healthy donors. Primers for the PCR totalled 60 Vbeta and 13 Jbeta. Clones were sequenced by immunoSEQ multiplex PCR, and TCRdb holds only the in-frame ones, with some missing. Of 97,000 or so clones in the sample, roughly three fifths were seen once. The sequenced sample was PBMCs. The receptors shown here come from a human donor in good health.

The genes are TRBV27 and TRBJ1-2; D might be TRBD1 (5 bases). Looked up from germline, CDR1 is MNHEY and CDR2 is SMNVEV (reference sequence). Trimming removed 4 bases from V and 0 bases from J, with 9 bases in between. The CDR3 is 14 amino acids. The CDR3 is CASSYRSTNYGYTF. The CDR3 DNA is TGTGCCAGCAGTTACAGGTCTACTAACTATGGCTACACCTTC.

There are a few counts of this clone. The V gene is TRBV23-1, the J gene TRBJ2-7, with TRBD2 identical over 10 bases. TRBV23-1 is labeled an ORF, and its function is uncertain. The V gene end was trimmed by 6 bases and the J gene end by 2 bases; junction bases not matched to a gene: 16. This CDR3 comprises 18 residues. The CDR3 here is CASRDGASGSNWAYEQYF. The CDR3 DNA sequence: TGCGCCAGCAGGGACGGTGCTAGCGGGAGTAATTGGGCCTACGAGCAGTACTTC.

The gene calls are TRBV7-3 and TRBJ2-1; 7 positions match TRBD2. The J segment lost 0 bases and the V segment lost 2 bases, leaving 4 bases of the junction unmatched. Germline assignment: CDR1 SGHTA and CDR2 FQGTGA. The CDR3 length is 16 residues. The CDR3 DNA reads TGTGCCAGCAGCTTATCTAGCGGTAGCTCCTACAATGAGCAGTTCTTC. Protein: CASSLSSGSSYNEQFF.

This sequence joins TRBV29-1 and TRBJ2-2; D possibly corresponds to TRBD1 (6 bases). V was pared by 6 bases and J by 4 bases, with 12 bases between. The CDR3 contains 13 residues. The germline CDR1 and CDR2 sequences are SQVTM and ANQGSEA. CDR3 sequence (DNA): TGCAGCGTGATGACAGGTCCCACCGGGGAGCTGTTTTTT. Its translation: CSVMTGPTGELFF.

The rearrangement joins TRBV4-1 to TRBJ2-2; tentative D call: TRBD1 (5 bases). The ends were cut back, 4 bases at V and 2 bases at J, with 14 bases in the middle. The CDR3 covers 16 residues. CDR1 MGHRA and CDR2 YSYEKL come from the germline V gene. Here the CDR3 DNA reads TGCGCCAGCAGCCGATCAGGGCCGCCTAACACCGGGGAGCTGTTTTTT. It encodes CASSRSGPPNTGELFF.

This rearrangement joins TRBV9 to TRBJ1-3, with D uncertain. Germline CDR1 reads SGDLS; CDR2 reads YYNGEE. The CDR3 is 15 residues long. Trimming removed 3 bases from V and 1 base from J, with 11 bases in between. In nucleotides, the CDR3 is TGTGCCAGCAGCGCCCAAGGAGGATCTGGAAACACCATATATTTT. Translation: CASSAQGGSGNTIYF.

The V call is TRBV6-5, the J call TRBJ2-1; 8 nucleotides agree with TRBD2. J was trimmed by 3 bases and V by 6 bases; bases with no gene match: 7. The CDR3 is 15 residues long. Germline V lookup: CDR1 MNHEY, CDR2 SVGAGI. The CDR3 protein is CASSQGAGDYNEQFF. CDR3 nucleotides: TGTGCCAGCAGCCAGGGAGCGGGAGACTACAATGAGCAGTTCTTC.

This sequence joins TRBV7-9 and TRBJ2-3, with D possibly matching TRBD1 (5 bases). Deletions cut 5 bases from V and 6 bases from J, with 9 bases between. CDR1 SEHNR and CDR2 FQNEAQ come from the germline V gene (reference sequence). This CDR3 spans 12 amino acids. The DNA for the CDR3 is TGTGCCAGCAGCCCAGGGCGGGATACGCAGTATTTT. It specifies CASSPGRDTQYF.

This clone has more than one count but fewer than ten. This chain links TRBV21-1 with TRBJ2-1; the table's TRBD2 call for D was not verified on the DNA. TRBV21-1 is a recognized pseudogene. The length of the CDR3 is 12 residues. The CDR3 nucleotides are TGTGCCAGCACTAGCGGGAGCAATGAGCAGTTCTTC. The encoded protein is CASTSGSNEQFF.

The chain is built from TRBV19 and TRBJ2-1; D possibly corresponds to TRBD1 (6 bases). Germline values: CDR1 LNHDA, CDR2 SQIVND (reference sequence). There are 15 residues in the CDR3. The germline V and J ends were trimmed by 7 bases and 3 bases, with 16 bases remaining between them. CDR3 protein: CASTPRGRGYNEQFF. CDR3 DNA: TGTGCCAGTACCCCGAGGGGCAGGGGCTACAATGAGCAGTTCTTC.

The chain uses TRBV19 and TRBJ2-1; 8 positions match TRBD2. CDR3 size: 18 residues. Germline-derived CDR1 and CDR2 are LNHDA and SQIVND (reference sequence). V lost 7 bases and J lost 6; bases outside the gene matches: 20. The CDR3 loop reads CASTEGLVSPIPFNEQFF. The CDR3 DNA is TGTGCCAGTACTGAGGGACTAGTGTCCCCGATACCCTTCAATGAGCAGTTCTTC.

This clone turned up a few times. The chain joins TRBV5-6 to TRBJ2-7, with 7 nucleotides matching TRBD2. V shed 1 base and J 2 bases; nucleotides not matched to a gene: 6. Germline CDR1 reads SGHDT; CDR2 reads YYEEEE. The CDR3 runs 15 residues. CDR3 in amino acids: CASSLRWGGTYEQYF. In nucleotides, the CDR3 is TGTGCCAGCAGCTTGAGGTGGGGGGGTACCTACGAGCAGTACTTC.

J is TRBJ1-1 and V is TRBV25-1, with 7 bases lining up with TRBD1. The CDR3 length is 13 residues. The ends lost 6 bases at V and 8 bases at J; junction bases unmatched: 9. Per germline, CDR1 MGHDK and CDR2 SYGVNS. The CDR3 DNA reads as TGTGCCAGCAGAGACAGGGTAGGTCCCGAAGCTTTCTTT. Encoded protein: CASRDRVGPEAFF. The whole variable domain, remainder taken from reference TRBV25-1 and TRBJ1-1, is EADIYQTPRYLVIGTGKKITLECSQTMGHDKMYWYQQDPGMELHLIHYSYGVNSTEKGDLSSESTVSRIRTEHFPLTLESARPSHTSQYLCASRDRVGPEAFFGQGTRLTVV.

The J gene is TRBJ2-7, the V gene TRBV30; 7 bases align to TRBD2. Looked up from germline, CDR1 is GTSNPN and CDR2 is SVGIG (reference sequence). The V gene end was trimmed by 7 bases and the J gene end by 3 bases; junction bases not matched to a gene: 6. The CDR3 sequence is 12 residues long. CDR3 sequence: CASFRTSYEQYF. The CDR3 region has the DNA TGTGCCTCGTTCAGGACTAGCTACGAGCAGTACTTC. The entire variable domain, with the rest obtained from reference TRBV30 and TRBJ2-7, is as follows: SQTIHQWPATLVQPVGSPLSLECTVEGTSNPNLYWYRQAAGRGLQLLFYSVGIGQISSEVPQNLSASRPQDRQFILSSKKLLLSDSGFYLCASFRTSYEQYFGPGTRLTVT.